These 26 T cell receptor beta chains came from one sample sequenced in a study of cytomegalovirus exposure and HLA in healthy donors. 60 Vbeta and 13 Jbeta primers were used in PCR. The data were produced by immunoSEQ multiplex PCR, yet TCRdb's version contains in-frame clones alone and is incomplete. The data show 150,000 to 200,000 clones, about 75% seen once. Sequenced sample: PBMCs. These receptors were collected from a man aged 35-49 years in good health and CMV-seropositive.

This chain links TRBV7-8 with TRBJ2-3; no clear D. The CDR3 is 15 amino acids. CDR1 SGHVS and CDR2 FQNEAQ come from the germline V gene. Trimming stripped 1 base from V and 0 bases from J, with 8 bases between. The CDR3 sequence is CASSLELSSTDTQYF. CDR3 nucleotide sequence: TGTGCCAGCAGCTTAGAGCTATCTAGCACAGATACGCAGTATTTT.

The rearrangement joins TRBV4-2 to TRBJ2-2; 9 positions match TRBD1. V was clipped by 1 base and J by 7 bases; unmatched bases: 7. Germline assignment: CDR1 LGHNA and CDR2 YNFKEQ. This CDR3 has 16 amino acids. The CDR3 loop is CASSQGNRGLFGELFF. The CDR3 nucleotides are TGTGCCAGCAGCCAAGGGAACAGGGGGCTTTTCGGGGAGCTGTTTTTT.

This clone has only one observation. The chain recombines TRBV7-9 with TRBJ2-7; D unclear. The germline V gene encodes CDR1 SEHNR and CDR2 FQNEAQ (reference sequence). The V gene lost 5 bases and the J gene lost 0 bases, with 14 bases spanning the gap. This CDR3 is built from 15 residues. CDR3 loop: CASSPDAWSSYEQYF. For the CDR3, the DNA is TGTGCCAGCAGCCCCGACGCGTGGAGCTCCTACGAGCAGTACTTC.

V is TRBV27 and J is TRBJ2-7; D possibly corresponds to TRBD2 (6 bases). The CDR3 is 16 residues long. Germline CDR1 and CDR2: MNHEY and SMNVEV (reference sequence). V was pared by 0 bases and J by 2 bases, with 14 bases between. CDR3 in amino acids: CASSLSATSPTYEQYF. CDR3 bases: TGTGCCAGCAGTTTATCGGCGACTAGTCCAACCTACGAGCAGTACTTC.

The chain uses TRBV28 and TRBJ1-5; D not resolved. V was pared by 2 bases and J by 5 bases, with 13 bases between. CDR3 length: 15 amino acids. Germline V gene sequence: CDR1 MDHEN, CDR2 SYDVKM. CDR3 region: CASSLNYGVHQPQHF. CDR3 DNA sequence: TGTGCCAGCAGTTTAAATTACGGGGTTCATCAGCCCCAGCATTTT.

V and J are TRBV6-1 and TRBJ2-2, with TRBD1 matching 7 bases. The J segment lost 6 bases and the V segment lost 1 base, leaving 5 bases of the junction unmatched. Germline lookup yields CDR1 MNHNS and CDR2 SASEGT. This CDR3 has 15 residues. In DNA form, the CDR3 reads TGTGCCAGCAGTGAAGTGGGACAGTCCCCCGGGGAGCTGTTTTTT. This codes for CASSEVGQSPGELFF.

This clone was seen a handful of times. This chain joins TRBV7-3 and TRBJ2-3, with D unclear. The CDR3 is 15 residues long. CDR1 SGHTA and CDR2 FQGTGA come from the germline V gene. The ends were cut back, 4 bases at V and 0 bases at J, with 11 bases in the middle. This CDR3 reads CASSSRSASTDTQYF. The CDR3 coding sequence is TGTGCCAGCAGCTCTAGGTCCGCTAGCACAGATACGCAGTATTTT.

The chain is built from TRBV14 and TRBJ2-1; TRBD2 matches at 12 bases. V lost 3 bases and J lost 8; bases outside the gene matches: 8. Per germline, CDR1 SGHDN and CDR2 FVKESK. The CDR3 is 16 amino acids. For the CDR3, the DNA is TGTGCCAGCAGCCAGCGGCGACTAGCGGGAGTGGATGAGCAGTTCTTC. Amino acids: CASSQRRLAGVDEQFF.

V is TRBV28 and J is TRBJ1-1; D is unresolved. Between the trimmed V and J ends, which lost 6 bases and 0 bases, there was a span of 11 bases. The CDR3 is made up of 14 amino acids. From germline, CDR1 is MDHEN and CDR2 SYDVKM. The DNA for the CDR3 is TGTGCCAGCAGACCCGGACTGATGAACACTGAAGCTTTCTTT. This encodes CASRPGLMNTEAFF.

This clone was picked up a small number of times. This rearrangement joins TRBV7-2 to TRBJ2-4; the match to TRBD2 covers 9 bases. V lost 4 bases, J lost 9 bases, and 22 bases stayed unmatched. The length of the CDR3 is 19 residues. The germline gives CDR1 SGHTA, CDR2 FQGNSA. In DNA, the CDR3 is TGTGCCAGCAGCTCCCCGGCCGGGGGAGGTCGCGGGAGGGCGAGCATTCAGTACTTC. Translation: CASSSPAGGGRGRASIQYF.

V usage is TRBV28 and J usage is TRBJ2-7; 10 positions match TRBD1. The CDR3 extends over 15 amino acids. Per germline, CDR1 MDHEN and CDR2 SYDVKM. Trimming took 2 bases from V and 2 from J; bases not matched to a gene: 3. In nucleotides, the CDR3 is TGTGCCAGCAGTTTACCGGGGACAGGGGCCTACGAGCAGTACTTC. This translates into CASSLPGTGAYEQYF.

This clone appeared once. The chain couples TRBV5-5 to TRBJ1-1; D gene ambiguous. Per the germline V gene, CDR1 is SGHKS and CDR2 is YYEKEE (reference sequence). The V gene lost 5 bases and the J gene lost 6 bases, with 14 bases spanning the gap. The CDR3 runs to 13 residues. The CDR3 spells CASRGLRVAEAFF. The CDR3 DNA reads as TGTGCCAGCAGGGGATTGAGGGTGGCTGAAGCTTTCTTT.

The rearrangement joins TRBV6-1 to TRBJ2-7, with 12 bases lining up with TRBD1. The CDR3 extends over 17 amino acids. The J segment lost 5 bases and the V segment lost 4 bases, leaving 12 bases of the junction unmatched. Germline V gives CDR1 MNHNS, CDR2 SASEGT. CDR3 coding DNA: TGTGCCAGCAGTGCACGCAATCCGGGACAGGGGGCCAACGAGCAGTACTTC. It encodes CASSARNPGQGANEQYF.

J is TRBJ2-5 and V is TRBV7-7, with TRBD2 identical over 15 bases. The CDR3 extends over 14 amino acids. In germline, CDR1 is SSHAT, CDR2 FNYEAQ (reference sequence). V lost 5 bases, J lost 10 bases, and 5 bases stayed unmatched. The CDR3: CASSQEGLAGGQYF. CDR3 DNA: TGTGCCAGCAGCCAAGAGGGACTAGCGGGAGGCCAGTACTTC. The complete variable domain, with remaining parts taken from reference TRBV7-7 and TRBJ2-5, reads GAGVSQSPRYKVTKRGQDVTLRCDPISSHATLYWYQQALGQGPEFLTYFNYEAQPDKSGLPSDRFSAERPEGSISTLTIQRTEQRDSAMYRCASSQEGLAGGQYFGPGTRLLVL.

The chain couples TRBV19 to TRBJ1-5; D remains unclear. In germline, CDR1 is LNHDA, CDR2 SQIVND (reference sequence). The CDR3 runs 12 residues. With 7 bases removed from V and 5 bases from J, the gap between germline ends came to 9 bases. CDR3 residues: CASNRRDQPQHF. The CDR3 DNA sequence: TGTGCCAGTAACCGGAGGGATCAGCCCCAGCATTTT.

V gene TRBV7-9 combines with J gene TRBJ1-1; 8 nucleotides agree with TRBD1. Germline CDR1 and CDR2: SEHNR and FQNEAQ (reference sequence). V trimming: 4 bases; J trimming: 6 bases; junction bases outside the gene matches: 13. CDR3 length: 16 residues. The DNA for the CDR3 is TGTGCCAGCAGCTCCCCGCCCCGGGACAGGCAGCCTGAAGCTTTCTTT. It is translated as CASSSPPRDRQPEAFF.

This CDR3 is CASSAGTVNYGYTF. The CDR3 DNA follows: TGTGCCAGCAGCGCCGGGACAGTCAACTATGGCTACACCTTC. The V gene is TRBV9, the J gene TRBJ1-2, with 7 bases aligning to TRBD1. V shed 3 bases and J 2 bases; nucleotides not matched to a gene: 4. In germline, CDR1 is SGDLS, CDR2 YYNGEE. The CDR3 is 14 residues long.

A note on this clone: The sample holds other DNA sequences that translate to the same CDR3. The rearrangement links TRBV4-1 to TRBJ1-4, with 11 bases that match TRBD1. Unmatched junction bases numbered 2, after V lost 2 bases and J lost 0 bases. Germline V lookup: CDR1 MGHRA, CDR2 YSYEKL. The CDR3 has 17 amino acids. CDR3 residues: CASSQKGQGATNEKLFF. The CDR3 DNA sequence: TGCGCCAGCAGCCAAAAGGGACAGGGGGCAACTAATGAAAAACTGTTTTTT.

This clone turned up a few times. The V and J genes are TRBV27 and TRBJ1-2, with TRBD1 identical over 7 bases. Germline loops: CDR1 MNHEY, CDR2 SMNVEV (reference sequence). The CDR3 is 14 amino acids. V lost 6 bases, J lost 2 bases, and 6 bases stayed unmatched. CDR3 residues: CASSRTGVNYGYTF. DNA of the CDR3: TGTGCCAGCAGCCGGACAGGAGTCAACTATGGCTACACCTTC.

This chain connects TRBV9 to TRBJ2-7; 11 nucleotides match TRBD1. CDR1 SGDLS and CDR2 YYNGEE come from the germline V gene. The CDR3 covers 15 residues. Losses at the gene ends were 4 bases for V and 3 bases for J; bases not matched to a gene: 6. The CDR3 sequence: CASSLGQGAIYEQYF. For the CDR3, the DNA is TGTGCCAGCAGCCTCGGACAGGGGGCAATCTACGAGCAGTACTTC.

V usage is TRBV29-1 and J usage is TRBJ2-3; tentatively, D is TRBD2 (7 bases). The V gene lost 8 bases and the J gene lost 4 bases, with 22 bases spanning the gap. Germline values: CDR1 SQVTM, CDR2 ANQGSEA. The CDR3 has 15 residues. This CDR3 reads CSILGGREYSDTQYF. CDR3 bases: TGCAGCATCCTCGGGGGGCGGGAGTATTCAGATACGCAGTATTTT.

This clone occurred once. CDR3: CASSLALAGVRTGELFF. The CDR3 nucleotides read TGCGCCAGCAGCTTGGCTTTAGCGGGAGTCCGCACCGGGGAGCTGTTTTTT. The chain links TRBV5-1 to TRBJ2-2; 9 bases map to TRBD2. V lost 0 bases, J lost 4 bases, and 7 bases stayed unmatched. This CDR3 contains 17 residues. The germline gives CDR1 SGHRS, CDR2 YFSETQ.

The J gene is TRBJ1-4, the V gene TRBV28, with D hard to call. The CDR3 extends over 12 amino acids. Germline loops: CDR1 MDHEN, CDR2 SYDVKM. Trimming took 6 bases from V and 8 from J, leaving 10 bases between them. The CDR3 DNA reads as TGTGCCAGCAGCCTTCCCTACGAAAAACTGTTTTTT. Its translation: CASSLPYEKLFF.

This clone was seen a few times. The CDR3 loop is CASSLRAGQGGYTF. The DNA of the CDR3 is TGTGCCAGCAGCTTAAGAGCAGGCCAGGGTGGCTACACCTTC. The chain couples TRBV5-6 to TRBJ1-2; a weak D match, TRBD1 (5 bases). The CDR3 sequence is 14 residues long. Looked up from germline, CDR1 is SGHDT and CDR2 is YYEEEE. V dropped 2 bases and J dropped 7 bases, with 15 bases sitting between them.

CDR3 residues: CASSLGPGRAFF. The CDR3, as DNA: TGTGCCAGCAGCTTAGGGCCAGGTAGGGCTTTCTTT. This chain connects TRBV11-3 to TRBJ1-1; D uncertain. Per germline, CDR1 SGHNT and CDR2 YENEEA. The CDR3 is 12 residues long. Trimming took off 1 base at V and 11 bases at J, with 11 bases between the two ends.

The chain employs TRBV6-5 and TRBJ2-7, with D perhaps TRBD1 (5 bases). V was pared by 0 bases and J by 0 bases, with 12 bases between. Germline CDR1 is MNHEY and CDR2 is SVGAGI. This CDR3 contains 16 residues. The CDR3 loop reads CASSYSRQGVSYEQYF. The DNA for the CDR3 is TGTGCCAGCAGTTACTCTCGGCAGGGCGTCTCCTACGAGCAGTACTTC.